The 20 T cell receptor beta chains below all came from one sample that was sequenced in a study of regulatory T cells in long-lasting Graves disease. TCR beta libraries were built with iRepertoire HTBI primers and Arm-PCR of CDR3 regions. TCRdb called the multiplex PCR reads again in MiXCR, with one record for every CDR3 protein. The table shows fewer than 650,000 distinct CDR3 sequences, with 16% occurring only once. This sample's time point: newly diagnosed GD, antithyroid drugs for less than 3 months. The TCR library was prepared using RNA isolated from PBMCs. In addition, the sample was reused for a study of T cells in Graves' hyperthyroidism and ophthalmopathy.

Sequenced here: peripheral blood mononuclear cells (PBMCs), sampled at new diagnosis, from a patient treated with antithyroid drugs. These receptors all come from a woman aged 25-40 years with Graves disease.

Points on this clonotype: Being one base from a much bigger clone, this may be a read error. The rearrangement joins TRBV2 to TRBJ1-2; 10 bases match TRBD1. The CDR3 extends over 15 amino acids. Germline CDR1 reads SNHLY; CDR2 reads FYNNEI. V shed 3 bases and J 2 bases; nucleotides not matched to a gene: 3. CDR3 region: CASSDLGQGNYGYTF. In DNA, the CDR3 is TGTGCCAGCAGTGACCTGGGACAGGGGAACTATGGCTACACCTTC.

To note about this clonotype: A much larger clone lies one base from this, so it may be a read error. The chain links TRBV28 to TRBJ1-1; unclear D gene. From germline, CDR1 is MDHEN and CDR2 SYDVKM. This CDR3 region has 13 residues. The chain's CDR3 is CASSLSRFAEALF. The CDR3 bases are TGTGCCAGCAGTTTATCGCGGTTTGCTGAAGCTCTCTTT.

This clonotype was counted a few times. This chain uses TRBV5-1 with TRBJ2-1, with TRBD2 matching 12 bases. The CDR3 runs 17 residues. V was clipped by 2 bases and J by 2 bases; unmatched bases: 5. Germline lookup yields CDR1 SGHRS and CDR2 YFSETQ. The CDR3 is CASSLGLAGGPYNEQFF. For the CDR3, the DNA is TGCGCCAGCAGCTTAGGGCTAGCGGGAGGGCCCTACAATGAGCAGTTCTTC.

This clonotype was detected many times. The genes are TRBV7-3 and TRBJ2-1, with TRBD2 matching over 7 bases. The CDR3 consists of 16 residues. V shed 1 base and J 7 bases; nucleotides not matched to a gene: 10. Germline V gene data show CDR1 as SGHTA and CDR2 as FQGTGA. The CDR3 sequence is CASSLRGVAGENEQFF. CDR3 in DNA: TGTGCCAGCAGCTTAAGGGGGGTAGCGGGCGAGAATGAGCAGTTCTTC.

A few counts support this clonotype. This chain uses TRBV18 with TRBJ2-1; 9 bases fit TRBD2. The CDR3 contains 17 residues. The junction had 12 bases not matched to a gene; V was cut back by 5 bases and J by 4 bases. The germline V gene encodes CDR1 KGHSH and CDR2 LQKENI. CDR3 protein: CASSSTVLAGKYNEQFF. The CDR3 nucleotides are TGTGCCAGCTCATCCACCGTTCTAGCGGGGAAATACAATGAGCAGTTCTTC.

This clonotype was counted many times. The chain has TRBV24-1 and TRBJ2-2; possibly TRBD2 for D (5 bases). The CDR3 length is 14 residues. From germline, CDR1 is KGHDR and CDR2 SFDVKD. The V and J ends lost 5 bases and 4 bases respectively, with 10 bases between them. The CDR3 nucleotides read TGTGCCACCAGTGCTACTAGTCCCACCGGGGAGCTGTTTTTT. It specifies CATSATSPTGELFF.

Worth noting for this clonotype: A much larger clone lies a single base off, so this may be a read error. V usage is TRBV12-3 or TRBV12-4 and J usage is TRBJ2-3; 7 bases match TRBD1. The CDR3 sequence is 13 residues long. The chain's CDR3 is CASSWDSTDTRYF. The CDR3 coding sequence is TGTGCCAGCAGTTGGGACAGCACAGATACGCGGTATTTT.

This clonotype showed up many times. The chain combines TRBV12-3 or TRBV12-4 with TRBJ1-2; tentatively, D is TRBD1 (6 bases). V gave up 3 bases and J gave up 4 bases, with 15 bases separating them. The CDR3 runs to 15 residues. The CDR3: CASSFEQGGGYGYTF. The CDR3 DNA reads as TGTGCCAGCAGTTTCGAACAGGGTGGAGGCTATGGCTACACCTTC.

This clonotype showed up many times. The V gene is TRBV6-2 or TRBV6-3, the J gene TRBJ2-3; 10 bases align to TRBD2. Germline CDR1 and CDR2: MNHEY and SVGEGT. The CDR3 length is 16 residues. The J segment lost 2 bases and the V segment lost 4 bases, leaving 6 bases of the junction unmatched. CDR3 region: CASSSYSGRNTDTQYF. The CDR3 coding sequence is TGTGCCAGCAGTTCATATAGCGGGAGGAACACAGATACGCAGTATTTT.

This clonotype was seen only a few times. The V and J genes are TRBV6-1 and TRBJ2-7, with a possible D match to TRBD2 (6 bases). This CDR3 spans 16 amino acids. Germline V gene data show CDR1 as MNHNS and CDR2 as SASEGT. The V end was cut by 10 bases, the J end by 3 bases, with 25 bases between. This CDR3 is CANSLFAGSWNYEQYF. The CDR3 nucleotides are TGTGCCAACAGCCTATTCGCGGGATCGTGGAACTACGAGCAGTACTTC.

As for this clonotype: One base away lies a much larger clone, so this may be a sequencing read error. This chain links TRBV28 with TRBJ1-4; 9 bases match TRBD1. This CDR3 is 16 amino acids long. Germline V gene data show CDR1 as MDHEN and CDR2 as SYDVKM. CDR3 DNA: TGTGCCAGCAGTTTGTCGGGACAGGGTCAGAAGGAAAAACTGCTTTTT. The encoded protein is CASSLSGQGQKEKLLF.

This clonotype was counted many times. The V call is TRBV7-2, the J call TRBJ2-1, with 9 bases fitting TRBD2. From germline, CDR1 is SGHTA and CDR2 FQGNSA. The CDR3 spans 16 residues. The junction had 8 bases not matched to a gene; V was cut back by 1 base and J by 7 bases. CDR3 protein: CASSLGASGIGNEQFF. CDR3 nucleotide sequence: TGTGCCAGCAGCTTAGGGGCTAGCGGGATCGGTAATGAGCAGTTCTTC.

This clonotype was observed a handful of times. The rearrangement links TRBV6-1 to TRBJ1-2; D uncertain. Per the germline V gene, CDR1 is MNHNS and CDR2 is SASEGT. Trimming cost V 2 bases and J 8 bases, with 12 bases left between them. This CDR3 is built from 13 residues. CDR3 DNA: TGTGCCAGCAGTGAACCCCCCGTTGGGGGCTACACCTTC. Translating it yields CASSEPPVGGYTF.

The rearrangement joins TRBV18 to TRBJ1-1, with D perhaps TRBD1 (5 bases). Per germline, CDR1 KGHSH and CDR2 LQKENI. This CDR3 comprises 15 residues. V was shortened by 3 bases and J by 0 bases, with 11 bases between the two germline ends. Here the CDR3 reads CASSPRGPMNTEAFF. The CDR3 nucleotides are TGTGCCAGCTCACCCCGGGGACCTATGAACACTGAAGCTTTCTTT.

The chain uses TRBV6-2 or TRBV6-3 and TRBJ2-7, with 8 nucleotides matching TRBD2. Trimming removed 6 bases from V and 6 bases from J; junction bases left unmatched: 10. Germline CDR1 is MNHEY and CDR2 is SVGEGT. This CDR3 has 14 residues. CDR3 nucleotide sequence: TGTGCCAGCAGCCTCAGCGGGAGTCTATCCGAGCAGTACTTC. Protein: CASSLSGSLSEQYF.

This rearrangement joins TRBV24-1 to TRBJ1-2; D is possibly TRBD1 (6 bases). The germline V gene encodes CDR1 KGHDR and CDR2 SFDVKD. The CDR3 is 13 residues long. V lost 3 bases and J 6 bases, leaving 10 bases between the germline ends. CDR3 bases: TGTGCCACCAGTGATCTCAGACAGGATGGCTACACCTTC. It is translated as CATSDLRQDGYTF.

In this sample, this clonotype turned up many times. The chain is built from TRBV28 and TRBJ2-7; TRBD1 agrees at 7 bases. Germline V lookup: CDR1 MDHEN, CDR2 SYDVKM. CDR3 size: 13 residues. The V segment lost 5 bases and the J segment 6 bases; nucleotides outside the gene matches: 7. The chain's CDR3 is CASSHKQGREQYF. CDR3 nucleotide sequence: TGTGCCAGCAGTCACAAACAGGGGCGCGAGCAGTACTTC.

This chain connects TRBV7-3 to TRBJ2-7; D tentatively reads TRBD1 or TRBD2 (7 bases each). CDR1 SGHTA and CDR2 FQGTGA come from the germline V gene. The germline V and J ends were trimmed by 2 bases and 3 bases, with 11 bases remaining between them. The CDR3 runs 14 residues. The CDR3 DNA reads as TGTGCCAGCAGCTTATCAGGGGGGGGCTACGAGCAGTACTTC. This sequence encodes CASSLSGGGYEQYF.

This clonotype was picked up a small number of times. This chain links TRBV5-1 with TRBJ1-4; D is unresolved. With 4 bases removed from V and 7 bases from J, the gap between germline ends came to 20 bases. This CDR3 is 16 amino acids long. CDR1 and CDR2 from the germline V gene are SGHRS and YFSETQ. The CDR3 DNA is TGCGCCAGCAGCCGCCAAACGTCAGTTGTCGGTGAAAAACTGTTTTTT. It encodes CASSRQTSVVGEKLFF.

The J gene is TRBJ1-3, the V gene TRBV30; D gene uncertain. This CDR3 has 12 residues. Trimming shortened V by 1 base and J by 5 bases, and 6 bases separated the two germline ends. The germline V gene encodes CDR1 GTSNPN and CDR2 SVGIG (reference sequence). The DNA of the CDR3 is TGTGCCTGGAGTGATACAAGAAACACCATATATTTT. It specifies CAWSDTRNTIYF.